This paragraph covers one TCR beta chain sequence. Its antigen remains unidentified. This sample is part of a study of human T cells and chemical hapten exposure. Study-wide points: Alopecia in the donors means their immune response may deviate from healthy people's. Expanded TCRs formed significantly more large CDR3 similarity clusters than controls.

V was cut by 1 base and J by 8 bases, with 10 bases left in between. The CDR3 has 13 residues. Germline assignment: CDR1 SGHRS and CDR2 YFSETQ. As to time point: pre-sensitization, week 0. Stated treatment: therapeutic diphenylcyclopropenone sensitization with weekly scalp DPC. TCRdb recomputed calls from the RACE reads with MiXCR, one row per CDR3 protein. The sample holds under 400,000 distinct CDR3 sequences; approximately 5.1% are singletons and the top ten take just over 2.5%. This chain uses TRBV5-1 with TRBJ2-1, with TRBD2 as a possible D gene (5 bases). The sequenced sample was whole blood, obtained in connection with sensitization to the hapten diphenylcyclopropenone (DPC). The sequence came from a woman in her forties or fifties with alopecia areata. Some clones in this sample may be carry-over from other donors' samples. DNA for the CDR3: TGCGCCAGCAGCTTGTGGGCTAGCTATGAGCAGTTCTTC. It yields the protein CASSLWASYEQFF. The full variable domain, in which reference TRBV5-1 and TRBJ2-1 provide the parts outside the CDR3, is KAGVTQTPRYLIKTRGQQVTLSCSPISGHRSVSWYQQTPGQGLQFLFEYFSETQRNKGNFPGRFSGRQFSNSRSEMNVSTLELGDSALYLCASSLWASYEQFFGPGTRLTVL.